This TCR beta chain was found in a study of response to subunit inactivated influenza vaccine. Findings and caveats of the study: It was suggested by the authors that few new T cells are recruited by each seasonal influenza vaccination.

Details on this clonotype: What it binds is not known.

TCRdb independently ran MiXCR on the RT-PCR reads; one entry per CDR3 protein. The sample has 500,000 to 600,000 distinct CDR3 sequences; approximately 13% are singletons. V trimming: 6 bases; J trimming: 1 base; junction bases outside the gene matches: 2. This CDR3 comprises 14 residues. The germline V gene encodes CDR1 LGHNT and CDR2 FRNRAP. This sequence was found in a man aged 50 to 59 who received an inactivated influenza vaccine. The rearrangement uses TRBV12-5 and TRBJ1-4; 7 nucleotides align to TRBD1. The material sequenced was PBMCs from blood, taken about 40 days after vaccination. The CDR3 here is CASGWTGTNEKLFF. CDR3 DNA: TGTGCTAGTGGATGGACAGGAACTAATGAAAAACTGTTTTTT. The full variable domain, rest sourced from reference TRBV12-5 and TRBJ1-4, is DARVTQTPRHKVTEMGQEVTMRCQPILGHNTVFWYRQTMMQGLELLAYFRNRAPLDDSGMPKDRFSAEMPDATLATLKIQPSEPRDSAVYFCASGWTGTNEKLFFGSGTQLSVL.